The 24 T cell receptor beta chains below come from one sample, sequenced in a study of shared clonotypes between healthy human individuals. Using immunoSEQ multiplex PCR, the repertoire was profiled, and TCRdb retains in-frame clones only, with some absent. The sample consists of a few million clones, over 85% of them appearing once. Sequences were obtained from naive CD4+ T cells sorted from blood. Specified subset: CD45RA+ positively selected. The receptor source for this set is a man between 18 and 29 years old in good health.

The gene calls are TRBV12-2 and TRBJ1-3. TRBV12-2 is shown as a pseudogene. This CDR3 is built from 15 residues. This CDR3 is CASRFKPRSRNTIYF. CDR3 coding DNA: TGTGCAAGTCGATTCAAACCCCGATCAAGAAACACCATATATTTT.

The rearrangement links TRBV10-3 to TRBJ2-3, with 9 nucleotides matching TRBD2. With 0 bases clipped from V and 3 bases from J, the junction kept 4 bases outside the gene matches. This CDR3 has 16 residues. Germline V gene sequence: CDR1 ENHRY, CDR2 SYGVKD. The CDR3 region is CAISESASGVTDTQYF. CDR3 coding DNA: TGTGCCATCAGTGAGTCCGCTAGCGGGGTAACAGATACGCAGTATTTT.

This rearrangement joins TRBV10-3 to TRBJ1-4, with a tentative D call TRBD1 (5 bases). Germline V gives CDR1 ENHRY, CDR2 SYGVKD. V was pared by 2 bases and J by 8 bases, with 15 bases between. This CDR3 spans 15 amino acids. The CDR3 loop reads CAISEMPGSGEKLFF. For the CDR3, the DNA is TGTGCCATCAGTGAGATGCCAGGGAGCGGCGAAAAACTGTTTTTT.

The chain links TRBV6-1 to TRBJ2-7, with 7 bases matching TRBD1. Losses at the gene ends were 8 bases for V and 2 bases for J; bases not matched to a gene: 6. Germline V lookup: CDR1 MNHNS, CDR2 SASEGT. There are 13 residues in the CDR3. This CDR3 reads CASGRQGTYEQYF. The CDR3 DNA follows: TGTGCCAGCGGGAGACAGGGAACCTACGAGCAGTACTTC.

CDR3 sequence: CASSLWGPGNTIYF. The DNA for the CDR3 is TGTGCCAGCAGCTTGTGGGGGCCCGGAAACACCATATATTTT. The chain links TRBV7-8 to TRBJ1-3, with a possible D match to TRBD1 (6 bases). Germline CDR1 reads SGHVS; CDR2 reads FQNEAQ. This CDR3 is 14 amino acids long. V was cut by 3 bases and J by 4 bases, with 10 bases left in between.

The chain employs TRBV30 and TRBJ2-3, with 10 positions matching TRBD2. The CDR3 has 17 amino acids. Per germline, CDR1 GTSNPN and CDR2 SVGIG (reference sequence). V trimming: 1 base; J trimming: 2 bases; junction bases outside the gene matches: 9. The CDR3: CAWSAGVAGGFTDTQYF. In DNA, the CDR3 is TGTGCCTGGAGTGCAGGGGTAGCGGGGGGCTTCACAGATACGCAGTATTTT.

The chain links TRBV13 to TRBJ1-3, with 8 bases identical to TRBD1. The junction had 8 bases not matched to a gene; V was cut back by 8 bases and J by 5 bases. The CDR3 is made up of 14 amino acids. From germline, CDR1 is PRHDT and CDR2 FYEKMQ (reference sequence). CDR3 in amino acids: CASLNQGARNTIYF. Written as DNA, the CDR3 is TGTGCCAGCCTAAACCAGGGGGCCAGAAACACCATATATTTT.

About this clone: The same CDR3 also results from other DNA sequences found in this sample. This chain uses TRBV10-3 with TRBJ1-1, with D tentatively TRBD1 (6 bases). Germline assignment: CDR1 ENHRY and CDR2 SYGVKD. The CDR3 covers 14 residues. V dropped 6 bases and J dropped 0 bases, with 11 bases sitting between them. In DNA, the CDR3 is TGTGCCATCAGAAAGGACAGTATGAACACTGAAGCTTTCTTT. Its protein product is CAIRKDSMNTEAFF.

This sequence joins TRBV7-2 and TRBJ2-7; TRBD2 aligns across 12 bases. CDR3 length: 17 residues. The germline gives CDR1 SGHTA, CDR2 FQGNSA. The junction had 9 bases not matched to a gene; V was cut back by 1 base and J by 5 bases. CDR3 sequence: CASSLGLAGGPSHEQYF. The DNA for the CDR3 is TGTGCCAGCAGCTTAGGGCTAGCGGGAGGGCCGTCTCACGAGCAGTACTTC.

This clone has only one observation. The chain couples TRBV5-4 to TRBJ1-3, with 7 bases that match TRBD1. V was pared by 4 bases and J by 0 bases, with 7 bases of the junction left unmatched. Germline-derived CDR1 and CDR2 are SGHNT and YYREEE (reference sequence). The CDR3 has 16 residues. The CDR3 reads CASSVGTEVSGNTIYF. The CDR3 nucleotides read TGTGCCAGCAGCGTTGGGACAGAAGTCTCTGGAAACACCATATATTTT.

This chain joins TRBV2 and TRBJ1-2; D is perhaps TRBD1 (5 bases). Germline V gene data show CDR1 as SNHLY and CDR2 as FYNNEI. This CDR3 region has 14 residues. Between the trimmed V and J ends, which lost 6 bases and 6 bases, there was a span of 17 bases. CDR3 loop: CASSGRDRGDGYTF. CDR3 bases: TGTGCCAGCAGCGGGAGGGACCGAGGGGATGGCTACACCTTC.

This rearrangement joins TRBV10-3 to TRBJ2-1; no clear D. This CDR3 spans 11 amino acids. Trimming stripped 2 bases from V and 10 bases from J, with 6 bases between. From germline, CDR1 is ENHRY and CDR2 SYGVKD. The CDR3 reads CAISEAKEQFF. CDR3 sequence (DNA): TGTGCCATCAGTGAGGCTAAAGAGCAGTTCTTC.

This chain connects TRBV7-2 to TRBJ2-2; weak D call: TRBD2 (6 bases). Per germline, CDR1 SGHTA and CDR2 FQGNSA. There are 16 residues in the CDR3. Between the trimmed V and J ends, which lost 2 bases and 6 bases, there was a span of 16 bases. The CDR3 region has the DNA TGTGCCAGCAGCTTATTCAGGCGGGAATCTGCCGGGGAGCTGTTTTTT. This gives the protein CASSLFRRESAGELFF.

This clone turned up a few times. The rearrangement joins TRBV6-5 to TRBJ1-6, with 9 positions matching TRBD1. Unmatched junction bases numbered 4, after V lost 5 bases and J lost 8 bases. CDR1 and CDR2 (germline): MNHEY, SVGAGI. The CDR3 sequence is 14 residues long. CDR3 amino acids: CASSLRDRDSPLHF. The DNA of the CDR3 is TGTGCCAGCAGTCTCCGGGACAGGGATTCACCCCTCCACTTT.

The chain links TRBV5-1 to TRBJ2-1, with 13 positions matching TRBD2. Germline V lookup: CDR1 SGHRS, CDR2 YFSETQ. V shed 2 bases and J 10 bases; nucleotides not matched to a gene: 6. The CDR3 totals 15 residues. The DNA for the CDR3 is TGCGCCAGCAGCTTCGGGACTAGCGGGGTTCGAGAGCAGTTCTTC. Protein product: CASSFGTSGVREQFF.

The gene calls are TRBV10-3 and TRBJ2-5; no clear D gene. The V gene lost 6 bases and the J gene lost 5 bases, with 10 bases spanning the gap. This CDR3 comprises 12 residues. Germline loops: CDR1 ENHRY, CDR2 SYGVKD. CDR3 loop: CAISQMGETQYF. The CDR3 DNA is TGTGCCATCAGCCAAATGGGGGAGACCCAGTACTTC.

The chain joins TRBV5-1 to TRBJ2-2; unclear D gene. Germline V lookup: CDR1 SGHRS, CDR2 YFSETQ. Trimming took off 4 bases at V and 6 bases at J, with 13 bases between the two ends. CDR3 length equals 14 residues. As DNA, the CDR3 is TGCGCCAGCAGCCCCCCCCGGGCTTCCGGGGAGCTGTTTTTT. Translation gives CASSPPRASGELFF.

The V gene is TRBV15, the J gene TRBJ2-2, with D uncertain. In germline, CDR1 is LNHNV, CDR2 YYDKDF (reference sequence). This CDR3 is 13 amino acids long. V lost 4 bases to trimming and J lost 3 bases, with 6 bases between them. CDR3 sequence: CATSNFDTGELFF. CDR3 DNA sequence: TGTGCCACCAGCAATTTCGACACCGGGGAGCTGTTTTTT.

The chain uses TRBV25-1 and TRBJ2-7; D gene unclear. The germline V gene encodes CDR1 MGHDK and CDR2 SYGVNS. The CDR3 loop spans 11 amino acids. Trimming took 6 bases from V and 7 from J, leaving 10 bases between them. CDR3 nucleotide sequence: TGTGCCAGCAGCAACCGCGATGAGCAGTACTTC. This codes for CASSNRDEQYF.

The CDR3 nucleotides are TGTGCCAGCGGACAGGATACCTACGAGCAGTACTTC. Translating it yields CASGQDTYEQYF. The rearrangement links TRBV9 to TRBJ2-7; TRBD1 agrees at 7 bases. The CDR3 totals 12 residues. Germline V gene sequence: CDR1 SGDLS, CDR2 YYNGEE. Unmatched junction bases numbered 3, after V lost 7 bases and J lost 2 bases.

The chain links TRBV6-1 to TRBJ2-3; D is unresolved. The CDR3 contains 15 residues. Trimming took off 4 bases at V and 0 bases at J, with 11 bases between the two ends. Germline values: CDR1 MNHNS, CDR2 SASEGT. CDR3 DNA sequence: TGTGCCAGCAGTGTCTCCATTCCAAGCACAGATACGCAGTATTTT. Translated: CASSVSIPSTDTQYF.

The chain joins TRBV9 to TRBJ2-3; the match to TRBD2 covers 8 bases. V gave up 0 bases and J gave up 8 bases; unmatched junction bases: 11. The CDR3 has 16 residues. In germline, CDR1 is SGDLS, CDR2 YYNGEE. The CDR3 DNA reads as TGTGCCAGCAGCGTAGTCTCGGGAGGGAAGGAAGGTACGCAGTATTTT. The encoded protein is CASSVVSGGKEGTQYF.

The gene calls are TRBV27 and TRBJ2-2; D is undetermined. Germline-derived CDR1 and CDR2 are MNHEY and SMNVEV (reference sequence). This CDR3 region has 14 residues. V was cut by 3 bases and J by 6 bases, with 11 bases left in between. CDR3 DNA: TGTGCCAGCAGTTTTAGAGCCCATCCCGGGGAGCTGTTTTTT. Translating it yields CASSFRAHPGELFF.

On this clone itself: Other nucleotide sequences from this sample produce the same CDR3. This chain links TRBV6-1 with TRBJ1-2; D is uncertain. Germline V CDR1 and CDR2: MNHNS, SASEGT. The V and J ends lost 3 bases and 4 bases respectively, with 6 bases between them. This CDR3 region has 12 residues. This CDR3 reads CASSEEGYGYTF. In DNA, the CDR3 is TGTGCCAGCAGTGAGGAGGGCTATGGCTACACCTTC.